This is a list of T cell receptor beta chains from one sample in a study of beta chain features in type 1 diabetes. TCRdb's copy holds only in-frame clones and misses some; the assay was immunoSEQ multiplex PCR. This sample yields about 230,000 clones, of which 9.6% are seen a single time; less than 0.035% belongs to the top ten. Material: naive CD4+ T cells from blood. Receptors were obtained from a woman aged 18-30 years in good health. Both conserved end residues are part of each CDR3. D genes are given only for firm matches. Clone size, where shown, is once, few, many, or a class for clones that have expanded.

j_call	d_call	v_call	clone_size	cdr3_nt	cdr3_aa
TRBJ2-1	TRBD2	TRBV7-9	few	TGTGCCAGGGGGGGTAGCGGGGGGACCTACAATGAGCAGTTCTTC	CARGGSGGTYNEQFF
TRBJ1-1	.	TRBV5-1	.	TGCGCCAGCAGCTTGGAAGGGGCCAACACTGAAGCTTTCTTT	CASSLEGANTEAFF
TRBJ1-6	.	TRBV14	few	TGTGCCAGCAGCCAAGTTCAGGGCTCGAATTCACCCCTCCACTTT	CASSQVQGSNSPLHF
TRBJ1-5	.	TRBV28	few	TGTGCCAGCGCAGGGTTTCAGCCCCAGCATTTT	CASAGFQPQHF
TRBJ2-7	.	TRBV6-5	few	TGTGCCACAGGACTAACCGACAGCTCCTACGAGCAGTACTTC	CATGLTDSSYEQYF
TRBJ2-7	.	TRBV19	.	TGTGCCAGTAGTATAGATTCAGGACTCAACTACGAGCAGTACTTC	CASSIDSGLNYEQYF
TRBJ2-7	.	TRBV5-1	.	TGCGCCAGCAGCTCCCGGACCTCGAACATAGCGGCCCCCTACGAGCAGTACTTC	CASSSRTSNIAAPYEQYF
TRBJ2-3	.	TRBV14	few	TGTGCCAGCAGCCTGAAAACCCAGCTAGCGCCAGATACGCAGTATTTT	CASSLKTQLAPDTQYF
TRBJ2-7	.	TRBV30	.	TGTGCCTGGAGTAGCGGAGCCCAGTACGAGCAGTACTTC	CAWSSGAQYEQYF
TRBJ1-5	.	TRBV6-6	few	TGTGCCAGCAGTTACTCAGGGGCCGGCCAGCCCCAGCATTTT	CASSYSGAGQPQHF
TRBJ1-2	TRBD1	TRBV29-1	few	TGCAGCGTTCCTTCACAGGGGGCCGAGGGCTACACCTTC	CSVPSQGAEGYTF
TRBJ2-2	TRBD2	TRBV9	few	TGTGCCAGCAGCGCCCAGGGACTAGCGCACGGGGAGCTGTTTTTT	CASSAQGLAHGELFF
TRBJ2-1	TRBD2	TRBV30	few	TGTGCCTGGATGGGGGGTAGCGGGAGGTCCAATGAGCAGTTCTTC	CAWMGGSGRSNEQFF
TRBJ2-1	TRBD2	TRBV5-1	.	TGCGCCAGCAGCGAGTTGGGACTAGCGGGAGGGAGCTCCTACAATGAGCAGTTCTTC	CASSELGLAGGSSYNEQFF
TRBJ1-1	.	TRBV7-2	few	TGTGCCAGCAGCTTGGACAGATGGGATACTGAAGCTTTCTTT	CASSLDRWDTEAFF
TRBJ2-3	TRBD1	TRBV19	.	TGTGCCAGTAGTGGAGCAGGGGGATTTTTGGATACGCAGTATTTT	CASSGAGGFLDTQYF
TRBJ2-3	.	TRBV6-5	few	TGTGCCAGCAGTTACTTTACAGGGGATACGCAGTATTTT	CASSYFTGDTQYF
TRBJ1-1	.	TRBV7-2	.	TGTGCCAGCAGCTTAAGAGCGTTGAACACTGAAGCTTTCTTT	CASSLRALNTEAFF
TRBJ2-1	TRBD2	TRBV19	few	TGTGCCAGTAGTTCACCCTTCAGCGGGAGCTCCTACAATGAGCAGTTCTTC	CASSSPFSGSSYNEQFF
TRBJ2-1	.	TRBV7-9	few	TGTGCCAGCAGCTTCGCGGTAATTGAAGGACAGTACAATGAGCAGTTCTTC	CASSFAVIEGQYNEQFF
TRBJ1-2	.	TRBV19	.	TGTGCCAGTAGTATACGAGACAGTCTTTATGGCTACACCTTC	CASSIRDSLYGYTF
TRBJ2-2	TRBD2	TRBV9	few	TGTGCCAGCAGCGTAGGACCTAGCGGGAGATTGCAGTCCACCGGGGAGCTGTTTTTT	CASSVGPSGRLQSTGELFF
TRBJ2-7	.	TRBV7-2	few	TGTGCCAGCAGCTTACTCGCGCCTACCTACGAGCAGTACTTC	CASSLLAPTYEQYF
TRBJ2-1	TRBD2	TRBV6-5	.	TGTGCCAGCAGTTCCTTCAGCGGGACGTCCTACAATGAGCAGTTCTTC	CASSSFSGTSYNEQFF
TRBJ1-2	.	TRBV6-6	few	TGTGCCACCCACAGGGATAACATGGGATACACCTTC	CATHRDNMGYTF
TRBJ1-2	TRBD1	TRBV10-3	.	TGTGCCATCAGGACCGGGACAGGGGGCGAATTATATGGCTACACCTTC	CAIRTGTGGELYGYTF
TRBJ1-1	TRBD1	TRBV30	few	TGTGCCCAGGCAGGGACAGCCAATGAAGCTTTCTTT	CAQAGTANEAFF
TRBJ1-6	TRBD1	TRBV18	.	TGTGCCAGCTCACCCCTTCTAACGGGACAGGGGAATTCACCCCTCCACTTT	CASSPLLTGQGNSPLHF
TRBJ2-3	TRBD2	TRBV6-1	.	TGTGCCAGCAGCCTAGCGGGAGATACGCAGTATTTT	CASSLAGDTQYF
TRBJ2-1	TRBD2	TRBV5-1	.	TGCGCCAGCACAATAGCGGGGTACAATGAGCAGTTCTTC	CASTIAGYNEQFF
TRBJ2-2	.	TRBV7-9	few	TGTGCCAGCCATAGCGCGACCCCGAACACCGGGGAGCTGTTTTTT	CASHSATPNTGELFF
TRBJ2-6	.	TRBV5-4	.	TGTGCCAGCAGCCCCGGACAGCCCTCTGGGGCCAACGTCCTGACTTTC	CASSPGQPSGANVLTF
TRBJ2-1	.	TRBV19	few	TGTGCCAGTAGTATATCCGCGAATGAGCAGTTCTTC	CASSISANEQFF
TRBJ2-2	TRBD1	TRBV2	few	TGTGCCAGCAGTTATGGGACAGGGATCACCAGGGAGCTGTTTTTT	CASSYGTGITRELFF
TRBJ2-7	TRBD1	TRBV5-1	.	TGCGCCAGCAGCGTGACAGGGGCGGTCGACGAGCAGTACTTC	CASSVTGAVDEQYF
TRBJ2-3	TRBD2	TRBV4-1	.	TGCGCCAGCAGCCAAGATGTAGGACTAGCGGGAGTCGGGGGAGATACGCAGTATTTT	CASSQDVGLAGVGGDTQYF
TRBJ1-1	.	TRBV6-1	.	TGTGCCAGCAGTGAACAGGGTGTGAACACTGAAGCTTTCTTT	CASSEQGVNTEAFF
TRBJ2-3	TRBD1	TRBV6-1	few	TGTGCCAGCAGTTTAGCAGGGGGCGCGAGTAATACGCAGTATTTT	CASSLAGGASNTQYF
TRBJ1-1	TRBD1	TRBV29-1	few	TGCAGCGTTCGGGACAGGGGGGAAAGAGCTTTCTTT	CSVRDRGERAFF
TRBJ2-1	TRBD1	TRBV5-1	.	TGCGCCAGCAGCTTGGGGGGACAGGGGGCCGATGAGCAGTTCTTC	CASSLGGQGADEQFF
TRBJ2-5	TRBD1	TRBV11-2	.	TGTGCCAGCAGCAGTCGACAGGGCCAACAAGAGACCCAGTACTTC	CASSSRQGQQETQYF
TRBJ1-1	.	TRBV5-6	few	TGTGCCAGCAGCTTGAGTCGGGGAAGGGAGAACACTGAAGCTTTCTTT	CASSLSRGRENTEAFF
TRBJ2-5	TRBD2	TRBV30	.	TGTGCCTGGAACGGGGGGTGGGAGACCCAGTACTTC	CAWNGGWETQYF
TRBJ2-3	TRBD2	TRBV6-6	few	TGTGCCAGCACTAGACTAGCGGGAGACCGCACAGATACGCAGTATTTT	CASTRLAGDRTDTQYF
TRBJ1-3	.	TRBV30	.	TGTGCCTGGTCCCCCGCGAGAGTCACTGACTCTGGAAACACCATATATTTT	CAWSPARVTDSGNTIYF
TRBJ2-2	TRBD2	TRBV2	.	TGTGCCAGCAGTGCCCCCCGCGGGGGTATCACCGGGGAGCTGTTTTTT	CASSAPRGGITGELFF
TRBJ1-2	.	TRBV27	.	TGTGCCAGCAGTTTACAAGCCTCTGACTCCCTGGGTGGCTACACCTTC	CASSLQASDSLGGYTF
TRBJ1-1	.	TRBV29-1	few	TGCAGCGCCTCACCCCTGACGAACAGAATAATGAACACTGAAGCTTTCTTT	CSASPLTNRIMNTEAFF
TRBJ2-3	TRBD2	TRBV9	.	TGTGCCAGCAGCGTAGGAGTAGCGGGGGGAAACACAGATACGCAGTATTTT	CASSVGVAGGNTDTQYF
TRBJ1-1	.	TRBV6-4	few	TGTGCCAGCAGTGACAGGGGAAAGACTGAAGCTTTCTTT	CASSDRGKTEAFF
TRBJ2-1	.	TRBV5-6	few	TGTGCCAGCAGCCACAGATCCAGGGTCAACCCCCACAATGAGCAGTTCTTC	CASSHRSRVNPHNEQFF
TRBJ2-5	.	TRBV6-1	few	TGTGCCAGCAGTGAAGTCCCCCGGGAGACCCAGTACTTC	CASSEVPRETQYF
TRBJ1-1	.	TRBV6-5	.	TGTGCCAGCAGTTACCGGGGGACGGGCACTGAAGCTTTCTTT	CASSYRGTGTEAFF
TRBJ2-4	.	TRBV30	.	TGTGCCTGGAGTGGGGCAGGGGATAAAAACATTCAGTACTTC	CAWSGAGDKNIQYF
TRBJ2-2	.	TRBV9	.	TGTGCCAGCAGCGTAGCCGTTAGCCGAGGCACCGGGGAGCTGTTTTTT	CASSVAVSRGTGELFF
TRBJ2-1	.	TRBV5-1	few	TGCGCCAGCAGCTTGGGGCTAGCCAATGAGCAGTTCTTC	CASSLGLANEQFF
TRBJ1-1	TRBD1	TRBV2	few	TGTGCCAGCAAGGTGGACAGGGGAGTTGGGACTGAAGCTTTCTTT	CASKVDRGVGTEAFF